This TCR beta chain stems from a study of blood T cell repertoires in COVID-19. With 4 bases removed from V and 0 bases from J, the gap between germline ends came to 2 bases. The CDR3 is 12 residues long. In germline, CDR1 is SEHNR, CDR2 FQNEAQ (reference sequence). As handled by the study authors: Counts of nucleated cells, estimated from reference gene primer amplification, were obtained. Sequencing used immunoSEQ multiplex PCR; TCRdb keeps in-frame clones, though not all of them. From that table come the V and J calls and clone size; the DNA was used to work out D and trimming. The table lists roughly 100,000 clones, more than 75% of them singletons.

The sample taken for sequencing was peripheral blood. The chain links TRBV7-9 to TRBJ2-3; D is unresolved. The receptor was derived from a human donor in a cohort sampled during active COVID-19. The CDR3 DNA follows: TGTGCCAGCAGCTCTAGCACAGATACGCAGTATTTT. Translation gives CASSSSTDTQYF.